This T cell receptor (beta chain) originates from a study of shared clonotypes between healthy human individuals. Donors were Caucasian adults residing in Nashville, Tennessee, USA. CDR1 and CDR2 from the germline V gene are SGHRS and YFSETQ. The V end lost 2 bases, the J end lost 9 bases, and 9 bases lay between the germline ends. The CDR3 extends over 12 amino acids. Data came from immunoSEQ multiplex PCR; TCRdb stores just in-frame clones and leaves some out. The table records roughly 500,000 clones, 76% of them present only once. This sequence was found in a woman in her forties in good health. Some clones in this sample may be carry-over from other donors' samples. The J gene is TRBJ2-1, the V gene TRBV5-1, with D tentatively TRBD1 (6 bases). The specimen sequenced was PBMCs. CDR3 region: CASSFTGPEQFF. The CDR3, as DNA: TGCGCCAGCAGCTTCACAGGGCCTGAGCAGTTCTTC.